The rows below give T cell receptor beta chains drawn from one sample of a study of naive and memory T cell subsets. TCRdb reprocessed the UMI-ligation and nested PCR reads via MiXCR and lists one record per CDR3 protein. The profile shows 89,000 or so distinct CDR3 sequences, around 12% of them singletons. Material for sequencing was central memory CD4+ T cells from blood. These receptors were collected from a human donor in good health. The CDR3 runs from the conserved cysteine through the conserved F or W. The D gene is left open where the match is weak. The size field is filled for only some rows; it gives once, few, many or a size class.

J: TRBJ1-6; D: NA; size: many; length: 16; V: TRBV7-2; DNA: TGTGCCAGCAGCTTCGCTGACAGCCAGCATAATTCACCCCTCCACTTT; CDR3: CASSFADSQHNSPLHF
J: TRBJ2-3; D: NA; size: many; length: 14; V: TRBV11-2; DNA: TGTGCCAGCGATGGTTTACTCGTAGCCGATACGCAGTATTTT; CDR3: CASDGLLVADTQYF
J: TRBJ1-1; D: NA; size: few; length: 13; V: TRBV5-1; DNA: TGCGCCAGCAGCAGCTCGGAGAACACTGAAGCTTTCTTT; CDR3: CASSSSENTEAFF
J: TRBJ2-1; D: NA; size: few; length: 16; V: TRBV2; DNA: TGTGCCAGCAGTGAGTTAGGGATGAGCTCCTACAATGAGCAGTTCTTC; CDR3: CASSELGMSSYNEQFF
J: TRBJ1-2; D: TRBD1; size: many; length: 17; V: TRBV27; DNA: TGTGCCAGCAGTCAACTAGGACGGGACAGTACTAACTATGGCTACACCTTC; CDR3: CASSQLGRDSTNYGYTF
J: TRBJ1-5; D: TRBD1; size: many; length: 17; V: TRBV5-5; DNA: TGTGCCAGCAGCCGAAAAGCAACAGGGGGCAGGGATCAGCCCCAGCATTTT; CDR3: CASSRKATGGRDQPQHF
J: TRBJ1-5; D: NA; size: few; length: 14; V: TRBV28; DNA: TGTGCCAGCAGTAATTCCGGGGGTGGACAGCCCCAGCATTTT; CDR3: CASSNSGGGQPQHF
J: TRBJ2-2; D: NA; size: NA; length: 14; V: TRBV20-1; DNA: TGCAGTGCTAGATCCTCCGGGAGCACCGGGGAGCTGTTTTTT; CDR3: CSARSSGSTGELFF
J: TRBJ1-1; D: NA; size: few; length: 15; V: TRBV10-2; DNA: TGCGCCAGCAGTGAGAGGTCGGCAGGAAGTGCTGAAGCTTTCTTT; CDR3: CASSERSAGSAEAFF
J: TRBJ1-1; D: NA; size: NA; length: 15; V: TRBV28; DNA: TGTGCCAGCAGGTCGCGTTGGGAGGGGCACACTGAAGCTTTCTTT; CDR3: CASRSRWEGHTEAFF
J: TRBJ2-7; D: TRBD2; size: NA; length: 14; V: TRBV13; DNA: TGTGCCAGCAGCCCCCCGAGCGGGAGCTACGAGCAGTACTTC; CDR3: CASSPPSGSYEQYF
J: TRBJ2-7; D: TRBD2; size: few; length: 15; V: TRBV27; DNA: TGTGCCAGCCGTGAGTTGGCGCAAGGGAGGGACGAGCAGTACTTC; CDR3: CASRELAQGRDEQYF
J: TRBJ2-2; D: TRBD1; size: NA; length: 15; V: TRBV20-1; DNA: TGCAGTGCTAACAAAGTGGCAGGGGGAACCGGGGAGCTGTTTTTT; CDR3: CSANKVAGGTGELFF
J: TRBJ2-1; D: TRBD1; size: few; length: 16; V: TRBV10-3; DNA: TGTGCCATCAGTGAGTCGGTAGGGGGCGCAGGTAATGAGCAGTTCTTC; CDR3: CAISESVGGAGNEQFF
J: TRBJ2-1; D: TRBD2; size: NA; length: 19; V: TRBV20-1; DNA: TGCAGTGCTAGAGATCAGGGACTAGCGGGAGTCAACTCCTACAATGAGCAGTTCTTC; CDR3: CSARDQGLAGVNSYNEQFF
J: TRBJ2-7; D: TRBD2; size: few; length: 11; V: TRBV10-3; DNA: TGTGCCACTAAGCGGGAGTACGAGCAGTACTTC; CDR3: CATKREYEQYF
J: TRBJ2-6; D: TRBD1; size: NA; length: 20; V: TRBV10-1; DNA: TGCGCCAGCAGTCCTTCTGGCTTCGGACAGGGGGAGACTGGGGCCAACGTCCTGACTTTC; CDR3: CASSPSGFGQGETGANVLTF
J: TRBJ2-3; D: NA; size: few; length: 13; V: TRBV5-1; DNA: TGCGCCAGCAGTACTAGCTCTACAGATACGCAGTATTTT; CDR3: CASSTSSTDTQYF
J: TRBJ1-3; D: NA; size: many; length: 15; V: TRBV6-1; DNA: TGTGCCAGCAGCGAAGGGGAGGATTCAGGAAACACCATATATTTT; CDR3: CASSEGEDSGNTIYF
J: TRBJ1-2; D: NA; size: few; length: 15; V: TRBV4-1; DNA: TGCGCCAGCAGCCAGGGGACTAGGACGGACTATGGCTACACCTTC; CDR3: CASSQGTRTDYGYTF
J: TRBJ1-6; D: NA; size: few; length: 13; V: TRBV20-1; DNA: TGCAGTGCTAGAGAACAGTTAAATTCACCCCTCCACTTT; CDR3: CSAREQLNSPLHF
J: TRBJ2-2; D: NA; size: NA; length: 13; V: TRBV20-1; DNA: TGCAGTGCCGTACACGTACTCACCGGGGAGCTGTTTTTT; CDR3: CSAVHVLTGELFF
J: TRBJ2-3; D: NA; size: few; length: 13; V: TRBV15; DNA: TGTGCCACCAGCAGAGATAGGGGTTTTACGCAGTATTTT; CDR3: CATSRDRGFTQYF
J: TRBJ1-2; D: NA; size: NA; length: 15; V: TRBV3-1; DNA: TGTGCCAGCAGCCAGTTACCAGGGGCTTCCTATGGCTACACCTTC; CDR3: CASSQLPGASYGYTF
J: TRBJ2-1; D: TRBD1; size: many; length: 15; V: TRBV5-1; DNA: TGCGCCAGCAGCCCCTACAGGGGGCGCACGAATGAGCAGTTCTTC; CDR3: CASSPYRGRTNEQFF
J: TRBJ2-7; D: TRBD2; size: many; length: 14; V: TRBV20-1; DNA: TGCAGTGCTAGAGGGGGACTAGCGCCTTACGAGCAGTACTTC; CDR3: CSARGGLAPYEQYF
J: TRBJ1-2; D: NA; size: NA; length: 13; V: TRBV6-6; DNA: TGTGCCAGCGTGGCTGAGATTAACTATGGCTACACCTTC; CDR3: CASVAEINYGYTF
J: TRBJ2-3; D: TRBD2; size: many; length: 17; V: TRBV4-1; DNA: TGCGCCAGCAGCCAAGATAGCACTAGCGATCCTACAGATACGCAGTATTTT; CDR3: CASSQDSTSDPTDTQYF
J: TRBJ2-7; D: NA; size: many; length: 13; V: TRBV4-1; DNA: TGCGCCAGCAGTCCGAGACAGTCTAGCGAGCAGTACTTC; CDR3: CASSPRQSSEQYF
J: TRBJ2-3; D: TRBD1; size: NA; length: 15; V: TRBV28; DNA: TGTGCCAGCATTACTCGACAGGGCGGCACAGATACGCAGTATTTT; CDR3: CASITRQGGTDTQYF
J: TRBJ2-1; D: TRBD1; size: few; length: 15; V: TRBV12-3/TRBV12-4; DNA: TGTGCCAGCAGTCGTGACAGGGTCGTCGAGAATGAGCAGTTCTTC; CDR3: CASSRDRVVENEQFF
J: TRBJ1-6; D: TRBD1; size: many; length: 16; V: TRBV27; DNA: TGTGCCAGCAGTTCGGGGACAGGGACGGATAATTCACCCCTCCACTTT; CDR3: CASSSGTGTDNSPLHF
J: TRBJ1-2; D: NA; size: many; length: 12; V: TRBV6-1; DNA: TGTGCCAGCAGTAAGCAAAGGGATGGCTACACCTTC; CDR3: CASSKQRDGYTF
J: TRBJ1-4; D: TRBD1; size: few; length: 15; V: TRBV20-1; DNA: TGCAGTGCTATGAGGACAGGCGGAACTAATGAAAAACTGTTTTTT; CDR3: CSAMRTGGTNEKLFF
J: TRBJ2-7; D: NA; size: few; length: 17; V: TRBV4-2; DNA: TGTGCCAGCAGCCAAGATCTTCAGGGGCCCAGCTCCTACGAGCAGTACTTC; CDR3: CASSQDLQGPSSYEQYF
J: TRBJ2-1; D: NA; size: few; length: 14; V: TRBV20-1; DNA: TGCAGTGCTAGTGACCAGGGATACTACAATGAGCAGTTCTTC; CDR3: CSASDQGYYNEQFF
J: TRBJ1-1; D: NA; size: few; length: 12; V: TRBV9; DNA: TGTGCCAGCAGCAGCCTCCCAGGGGCAGCTTTCTTT; CDR3: CASSSLPGAAFF
J: TRBJ2-3; D: TRBD2; size: NA; length: 17; V: TRBV24-1; DNA: TGTGCCACCAGTGGGGGACTAGCGGGAGGGAGCACAGATACGCAGTATTTT; CDR3: CATSGGLAGGSTDTQYF
J: TRBJ1-5; D: NA; size: few; length: 14; V: TRBV20-1; DNA: TGCAGTGCTAGAGATCGGGCAGGGACCCAGCCCCAGCATTTT; CDR3: CSARDRAGTQPQHF
J: TRBJ2-5; D: NA; size: NA; length: 15; V: TRBV3-1; DNA: TGTGCCAGCAGCGGACGGACGGATTTGCAAGAGACCCAGTACTTC; CDR3: CASSGRTDLQETQYF
J: TRBJ2-7; D: TRBD1; size: NA; length: 13; V: TRBV10-3; DNA: TGTGCCATCAGCACGGGACAGGGGTACGAGCAGTACTTC; CDR3: CAISTGQGYEQYF
J: TRBJ2-1; D: NA; size: many; length: 13; V: TRBV28; DNA: TGTGCCAGCAGTTTGAGGGCGGTCAATGAGCAGTTCTTC; CDR3: CASSLRAVNEQFF
J: TRBJ2-5; D: NA; size: NA; length: 15; V: TRBV7-9; DNA: TGTGCCAGCAGCTTAGGGACAGCGATCCAAGAGACCCAGTACTTC; CDR3: CASSLGTAIQETQYF
J: TRBJ2-3; D: NA; size: many; length: 14; V: TRBV15; DNA: TGTGCCACCAGCGGAAAAGGGAGCACAGATACGCAGTATTTT; CDR3: CATSGKGSTDTQYF
J: TRBJ2-1; D: TRBD2; size: few; length: 15; V: TRBV5-1; DNA: TGCGCCAGCAGCCTGACTAGCGGGCGGAACGATGAGCAGTTCTTC; CDR3: CASSLTSGRNDEQFF
J: TRBJ2-5; D: NA; size: NA; length: 13; V: TRBV7-2; DNA: TGTGCCAGCAGCTTCCTAGGGGACGAGACCCAGTACTTC; CDR3: CASSFLGDETQYF
J: TRBJ1-6; D: TRBD1; size: NA; length: 15; V: TRBV12-3/TRBV12-4; DNA: TGTGCGTGTGCGAAGGCGGGACAGCAAAATTCACCCCTCCACTTT; CDR3: CACAKAGQQNSPLHF
J: TRBJ2-5; D: TRBD2; size: few; length: 12; V: TRBV20-1; DNA: TGCAGTGCCATGCGGGGGTTGGAGACCCAGTACTTC; CDR3: CSAMRGLETQYF
J: TRBJ2-1; D: TRBD2; size: NA; length: 16; V: TRBV7-2; DNA: TGTGCCAGCAGCACGAGGACTAGCTCGCTGTACAATGAGCAGTTCTTC; CDR3: CASSTRTSSLYNEQFF
J: TRBJ2-1; D: TRBD2; size: few; length: 15; V: TRBV6-2/TRBV6-3; DNA: TGTGCCAGCAGTTTACTAGCGGCTGAGTACAATGAGCAGTTCTTC; CDR3: CASSLLAAEYNEQFF
J: TRBJ1-1; D: NA; size: NA; length: 11; V: TRBV20-1; DNA: TGCAGTGCTACCCGAATCTATGAAGCTTTCTTT; CDR3: CSATRIYEAFF
J: TRBJ2-5; D: TRBD1; size: NA; length: 15; V: TRBV7-2; DNA: TGTGCCAGCAGCTCGAGGACAGGGTACCAAGAGACCCAGTACTTC; CDR3: CASSSRTGYQETQYF
J: TRBJ2-1; D: TRBD2; size: NA; length: 14; V: TRBV28; DNA: TGTGCCAGTACCAGCGGGAGATTCTACAATGAGCAGTTCTTC; CDR3: CASTSGRFYNEQFF
J: TRBJ1-1; D: NA; size: NA; length: 14; V: TRBV11-2; DNA: TGTGCCAGCAGCCTGGCCCAGAGCTTCTCTAAGGCTTTCTTT; CDR3: CASSLAQSFSKAFF
J: TRBJ2-3; D: NA; size: many; length: 13; V: TRBV10-3; DNA: TGTGCCATCGTCGGGACCGACACAGATACGCAGTATTTT; CDR3: CAIVGTDTDTQYF